One and the same sample provided the 32 T cell receptor beta chains below, sequenced in a study of blood T cell repertoires in COVID-19. The table came from immunoSEQ multiplex PCR; TCRdb's copy has only in-frame clones and leaves some out. Of about 270,000 clones listed, under 90% are singletons. The sequencing input was peripheral blood. These receptors were collected from a young woman with acute or convalescent COVID-19.

V gene TRBV11-2 combines with J gene TRBJ1-3, with D possibly matching TRBD1 (5 bases). The germline CDR1 and CDR2 sequences are SGHAT and FQNNGV. The CDR3 extends over 15 amino acids. V was trimmed by 2 bases and J by 8 bases, leaving 16 bases between them. The CDR3 region has the DNA TGTGCCAGCAGCTTACCGGGACCGGAGGGACACACCATATATTTT. Its protein is CASSLPGPEGHTIYF.

This clone was observed once. This rearrangement joins TRBV28 to TRBJ1-1, with D maybe TRBD1 (5 bases). The germline gives CDR1 MDHEN, CDR2 SYDVKM. This CDR3 has 16 amino acids. Trimming removed 3 bases from V and 0 bases from J, with 14 bases in between. The CDR3 reads CASSFLAGTMNTEAFF. The CDR3 nucleotides read TGTGCCAGCAGTTTCTTGGCAGGGACTATGAACACTGAAGCTTTCTTT.

This chain uses TRBV27 with TRBJ1-4; maybe TRBD1 (5 bases). CDR3 length equals 13 residues. V shed 8 bases and J shed 8 bases, with 15 bases lying between them. CDR1 MNHEY and CDR2 SMNVEV come from the germline V gene (reference sequence). CDR3: CASQGMSGEKLFF. As DNA, the CDR3 is TGTGCCAGCCAGGGAATGTCAGGGGAAAAACTGTTTTTT.

This clone has only one observation. This chain connects TRBV6-2 or TRBV6-3 to TRBJ2-2; 7 bases line up with TRBD1. Per the germline V gene, CDR1 is MNHEY and CDR2 is SVGEGT. J lost 0 bases, V lost 5 bases, and 12 bases had no gene match. CDR3 length equals 18 residues. Here the CDR3 DNA reads TGTGCCAGCAGTATCAGGGGGTACTCTAGATCGAACACCGGGGAGCTGTTTTTT. It codes for CASSIRGYSRSNTGELFF.

Comments on this clone: The same CDR3 arises from other DNA sequences in this sample as well. V usage is TRBV30 and J usage is TRBJ2-5; D may be TRBD2 (6 bases). Germline CDR1 and CDR2: GTSNPN and SVGIG (reference sequence). The CDR3 has 12 residues. Trimming stripped 0 bases from V and 5 bases from J, with 7 bases between. CDR3 sequence reads: CAWSVGGETQYF. In DNA form, the CDR3 reads TGTGCCTGGAGTGTCGGGGGTGAGACCCAGTACTTC.

In this sample, this clone turned up once. V is TRBV2 and J is TRBJ2-5, with 10 bases lining up with TRBD2. Germline trimming cut 4 bases from V and 7 bases from J; bases unmatched to any gene: 6. This CDR3 has 14 amino acids. The germline CDR1 and CDR2 sequences are SNHLY and FYNNEI. The DNA of the CDR3 is TGTGCCAGCAGTGGATCTAGCGGGAGAGGGACCCAGTACTTC. Translation gives CASSGSSGRGTQYF.

The chain combines TRBV6-5 with TRBJ2-3; D is ambiguous. Germline CDR1 MNHEY, CDR2 SVGAGI. This CDR3 has 15 residues. The V end lost 2 bases, the J end lost 2 bases, and 11 bases lay between the germline ends. CDR3 sequence: CASSYDYRITDTQYF. In DNA form, the CDR3 reads TGTGCCAGCAGTTACGATTACAGAATCACAGATACGCAGTATTTT.

The chain recombines TRBV6-5 with TRBJ2-1, with D unresolved. Germline V gives CDR1 MNHEY, CDR2 SVGAGI. The length of the CDR3 is 11 residues. Trimming cost V 6 bases and J 3 bases, with 3 bases left between them. The CDR3 is CASSNYNEQFF. CDR3 in DNA: TGTGCCAGCAGCAACTACAATGAGCAGTTCTTC.

The chain couples TRBV19 to TRBJ1-3, with D tentatively TRBD1 (5 bases). The CDR3 totals 17 residues. The germline CDR1 and CDR2 sequences are LNHDA and SQIVND (reference sequence). V was shortened by 5 bases and J by 0 bases, with 17 bases between the two germline ends. DNA for the CDR3: TGTGCCAGTAGTCTAAGACAGATTTCAGCCTCTGGAAACACCATATATTTT. Its translation: CASSLRQISASGNTIYF.

The V gene is TRBV19, the J gene TRBJ2-5, with TRBD1 identical over 8 bases. The V segment lost 9 bases and the J segment 5 bases; nucleotides outside the gene matches: 14. Germline V gene lookup returns CDR1 LNHDA and CDR2 SQIVND (reference sequence). CDR3 length: 15 amino acids. The CDR3 loop reads CASRGNQGAYETQYF. The CDR3 nucleotides read TGTGCCAGCCGAGGAAATCAGGGGGCGTATGAGACCCAGTACTTC. Using reference TRBV19 and TRBJ2-5 for the parts outside the CDR3, the full variable domain is DGGITQSPKYLFRKEGQNVTLSCEQNLNHDAMYWYRQDPGQGLRLIYYSQIVNDFQKGDIAEGYSVSREKKESFPLTVTSAQKNPTAFYLCASRGNQGAYETQYFGPGTRLLVL.

This clone has a handful of counts. The chain couples TRBV6-5 to TRBJ1-1; TRBD1 is a possible D gene (5 bases). The CDR3 is 15 amino acids. Trimming pared 2 bases from V and 1 base from J, leaving 11 bases between. Germline V gene sequence: CDR1 MNHEY, CDR2 SVGAGI. The CDR3 region is CASSYQGRWNTEAFF. The CDR3 nucleotides are TGTGCCAGCAGTTACCAGGGAAGATGGAACACTGAAGCTTTCTTT.

The rearrangement uses TRBV19 and TRBJ2-1, with 7 positions matching TRBD1. CDR3 length: 17 amino acids. Germline assignment: CDR1 LNHDA and CDR2 SQIVND (reference sequence). J lost 4 bases, V lost 5 bases, and 14 bases had no gene match. The CDR3 loop is CASSLGQFFVEYNEQFF. CDR3 nucleotides: TGTGCCAGTAGTTTGGGACAGTTCTTCGTCGAGTACAATGAGCAGTTCTTC.

This chain links TRBV13 with TRBJ2-5; D is ambiguous. The CDR3 has 14 amino acids. Looked up from germline, CDR1 is PRHDT and CDR2 is FYEKMQ (reference sequence). The V end was cut by 1 base, the J end by 1 base, with 7 bases between. This chain's CDR3 is CASSLVLAQETQYF. The CDR3 DNA sequence: TGTGCCAGCAGCTTAGTTTTAGCCCAAGAGACCCAGTACTTC.

The chain recombines TRBV5-1 with TRBJ1-2; no reliable D call. The CDR3 is 14 residues long. V lost 3 bases and J lost 3, with 12 bases in between. Germline values: CDR1 SGHRS, CDR2 YFSETQ. CDR3 protein: CASSWEDADYGYTF. CDR3 bases: TGCGCCAGCAGCTGGGAGGACGCCGACTATGGCTACACCTTC.

This clone was detected only once. Here the CDR3 DNA reads TGTGCCACCAGCAGAGCTAGCGGGCCAGAGTTAACTAGCACAGATACGCAGTATTTT. It is translated as CATSRASGPELTSTDTQYF. This chain connects TRBV15 to TRBJ2-3; 8 positions agree with TRBD2. CDR1 and CDR2 from the germline V gene are LNHNV and YYDKDF (reference sequence). CDR3 length equals 19 residues. After removal of 1 base from V and 0 bases from J, the junction contained 12 bases not matched to a gene.

The J gene is TRBJ2-1, the V gene TRBV2; 15 positions match TRBD2. Looked up from germline, CDR1 is SNHLY and CDR2 is FYNNEI. Unmatched junction bases numbered 5, after V lost 5 bases and J lost 12 bases. The length of the CDR3 is 14 residues. CDR3 nucleotides: TGTGCCAGCAGTTCCTCGGGACTAGCGGGAGGGCAGTTCTTC. This codes for CASSSSGLAGGQFF. Full variable domain (remainder filled in from reference TRBV2 and TRBJ2-1): EPEVTQTPSHQVTQMGQEVILRCVPISNHLYFYWYRQILGQKVEFLVSFYNNEISEKSEIFDDQFSVERPDGSNFTLKIRSTKLEDSAMYFCASSSSGLAGGQFFGPGTRLTVL.

The J gene is TRBJ2-1, the V gene TRBV19; TRBD2 might be the D (5 bases). Germline loops: CDR1 LNHDA, CDR2 SQIVND (reference sequence). The CDR3 is 14 residues long. V was cut by 3 bases and J by 6 bases, with 12 bases left in between. The CDR3 here is CASSIRGPINEQFF. The CDR3 bases are TGTGCCAGTAGTATTCGGGGTCCTATCAATGAGCAGTTCTTC.

About this clone: Other DNA variants within this sample encode the same CDR3. The chain combines TRBV29-1 with TRBJ2-3, with 11 nucleotides matching TRBD2. V was clipped by 6 bases and J by 3 bases; unmatched bases: 2. Germline CDR1 SQVTM, CDR2 ANQGSEA. This CDR3 comprises 13 residues. CDR3 in amino acids: CSVRTSGTDTQYF. For the CDR3, the DNA is TGCAGCGTCCGGACTAGCGGGACAGATACGCAGTATTTT.

The rearrangement joins TRBV9 to TRBJ1-2; D unclear. The CDR3 loop spans 14 amino acids. CDR1 is SGDLS and CDR2 is YYNGEE in the germline V gene. The V and J ends lost 3 bases and 4 bases respectively, with 13 bases between them. CDR3 amino acids: CASSDDSGPYGYTF. The CDR3 coding sequence is TGTGCCAGCAGCGACGATAGTGGTCCCTATGGCTACACCTTC.

The rearrangement uses TRBV28 and TRBJ1-4; D perhaps matches TRBD1 (6 bases). The germline V gene encodes CDR1 MDHEN and CDR2 SYDVKM. The CDR3 is 13 residues long. V lost 5 bases and J 4 bases, leaving 8 bases between the germline ends. The CDR3 is CASSRTVNEKLFF. As DNA, the CDR3 is TGTGCCAGCAGTCGGACAGTTAATGAAAAACTGTTTTTT.

The chain combines TRBV11-2 with TRBJ2-7; the match to TRBD2 covers 10 bases. The CDR3 length is 16 residues. V trimming: 2 bases; J trimming: 1 base; junction bases outside the gene matches: 5. Germline V lookup: CDR1 SGHAT, CDR2 FQNNGV. As DNA, the CDR3 is TGTGCCAGCAGCTTAACCCTACTAGCGGGGTCCTACGAGCAGTACTTC. Translating it yields CASSLTLLAGSYEQYF.

The chain uses TRBV5-6 and TRBJ2-2; TRBD1 matches 7 bases. V lost 4 bases to trimming and J lost 3 bases; unmatched junction nucleotides: 6. CDR1 is SGHDT and CDR2 is YYEEEE in the germline V gene. The CDR3 runs 15 residues. The CDR3 loop is CASSQTGSYTGELFF. The CDR3 DNA reads as TGTGCCAGCAGCCAGACAGGGTCCTACACCGGGGAGCTGTTTTTT.

The chain couples TRBV5-1 to TRBJ2-7; TRBD1 is a possible D gene (5 bases). The germline V gene encodes CDR1 SGHRS and CDR2 YFSETQ. V was shortened by 0 bases and J by 2 bases, with 12 bases between the two germline ends. The CDR3 has 15 amino acids. CDR3 amino acids: CASSLVAGNPYEQYF. Written as DNA, the CDR3 is TGCGCCAGCAGCTTGGTTGCAGGGAACCCCTACGAGCAGTACTTC.

The V gene is TRBV7-8, the J gene TRBJ1-4; D remains ambiguous. Looked up from germline, CDR1 is SGHVS and CDR2 is FQNEAQ. The CDR3 covers 12 residues. V lost 3 bases, J lost 8 bases, and 7 bases lay in between. DNA of the CDR3: TGTGCCAGCAGCTTTAATAGAGAAAAACTGTTTTTT. Translation: CASSFNREKLFF.

This clone was observed once. The chain employs TRBV6-2 or TRBV6-3 and TRBJ2-3, with a tentative D call TRBD2 (5 bases). V was shortened by 4 bases and J by 7 bases, with 18 bases between the two germline ends. CDR1 and CDR2 from the germline V gene are MNHEY and SVGEGT. The CDR3 consists of 15 residues. CDR3 in DNA: TGTGCCAGCAGTTTCCCTCGGAGCGGAAGATATACGCAGTATTTT. Its protein product is CASSFPRSGRYTQYF.

In this sample, this clone turned up once. The chain joins TRBV9 to TRBJ2-2, with TRBD2 identical over 8 bases. CDR1 is SGDLS, CDR2 YYNGEE, per germline. Trimming cost V 0 bases and J 5 bases; bases outside gene matches: 9. The CDR3 covers 17 residues. CDR3 residues: CASSVVSGGIGTGELFF. The CDR3 DNA reads as TGTGCCAGCAGCGTAGTATCGGGAGGGATAGGAACCGGGGAGCTGTTTTTT.

This clone was seen a single time. The chain employs TRBV28 and TRBJ1-2, with 7 bases matching TRBD1. The trim removed 8 bases at V and 1 base at J, leaving 4 bases unmatched. The V gene's germline CDR1 is MDHEN and CDR2 SYDVKM. The CDR3 runs to 13 residues. CDR3 in amino acids: CASRRDSNYGYTF. The CDR3 nucleotides are TGTGCCAGCCGAAGGGACAGTAACTATGGCTACACCTTC.

The chain has TRBV24-1 and TRBJ2-3, with D hard to call. This CDR3 comprises 13 residues. V was cut by 3 bases and J by 6 bases, with 9 bases left in between. Germline V gene data show CDR1 as KGHDR and CDR2 as SFDVKD. The CDR3 coding sequence is TGTGCCACCAGTGATCCCGCCCGGGATACGCAGTATTTT. The encoded protein is CATSDPARDTQYF.

This CDR3 is CASSYSNLRGGELFF. CDR3 DNA sequence: TGTGCCAGCAGTTACTCGAATCTTCGGGGCGGGGAGCTGTTTTTT. The chain combines TRBV6-2 or TRBV6-3 with TRBJ2-2, with a weak D call TRBD2 (5 bases). Trimming left V 0 bases short and J 7 bases short, with 12 bases between. This CDR3 is built from 15 residues. CDR1 and CDR2 (germline): MNHEY, SVGEGT.

The rearrangement links TRBV5-1 to TRBJ2-3, with 11 bases aligning to TRBD2. The CDR3 sequence is 15 residues long. V lost 4 bases to trimming and J lost 3 bases; unmatched junction nucleotides: 4. The germline V gene encodes CDR1 SGHRS and CDR2 YFSETQ. CDR3 protein: CASSGLAGGTDTQYF. The DNA for the CDR3 is TGCGCCAGCAGCGGGCTAGCGGGGGGAACAGATACGCAGTATTTT. The full variable domain, its missing parts supplied by reference TRBV5-1 and TRBJ2-3, is KAGVTQTPRYLIKTRGQQVTLSCSPISGHRSVSWYQQTPGQGLQFLFEYFSETQRNKGNFPGRFSGRQFSNSRSEMNVSTLELGDSALYLCASSGLAGGTDTQYFGPGTRLTVL.

This clone was detected a few times. The chain carries TRBV5-4 and TRBJ2-1, with D possibly being TRBD1 (6 bases). Trimming shortened V by 4 bases and J by 1 base, and 6 bases separated the two germline ends. Germline V CDR1 and CDR2: SGHNT, YYREEE (reference sequence). The CDR3 runs 13 residues. The CDR3 nucleotides are TGTGCCAGCAGCGGGACATCCTACAATGAGCAGTTCTTC. Its translation: CASSGTSYNEQFF.

The rearrangement uses TRBV12-5 and TRBJ2-1, with a weak D call TRBD2 (6 bases). The V end was cut by 4 bases, the J end by 10 bases, with 17 bases between. The CDR3 consists of 14 residues. Germline loops: CDR1 LGHNT, CDR2 FRNRAP. CDR3 region: CASGWGDWLGEQFF. In DNA form, the CDR3 reads TGTGCTAGTGGTTGGGGGGACTGGCTCGGCGAGCAGTTCTTC.